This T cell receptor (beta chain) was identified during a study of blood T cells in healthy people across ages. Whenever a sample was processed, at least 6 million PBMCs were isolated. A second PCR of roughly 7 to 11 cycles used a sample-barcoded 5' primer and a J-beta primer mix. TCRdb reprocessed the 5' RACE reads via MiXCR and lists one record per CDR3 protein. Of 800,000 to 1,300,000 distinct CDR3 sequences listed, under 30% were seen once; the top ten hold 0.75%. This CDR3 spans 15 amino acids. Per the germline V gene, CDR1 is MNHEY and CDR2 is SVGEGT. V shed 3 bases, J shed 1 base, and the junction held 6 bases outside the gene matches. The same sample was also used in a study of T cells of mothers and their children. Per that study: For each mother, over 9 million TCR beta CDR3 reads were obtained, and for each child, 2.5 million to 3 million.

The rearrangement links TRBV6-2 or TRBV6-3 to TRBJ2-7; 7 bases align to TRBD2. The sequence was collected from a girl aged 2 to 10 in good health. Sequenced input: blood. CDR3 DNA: TGTGCCAGCAGTTATGGACCGCGGGGGTCCTACGAGCAGTACTTC. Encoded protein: CASSYGPRGSYEQYF.